These 27 T cell receptor beta chains came from one sample sequenced in a study of response to subunit inactivated influenza vaccine. Each CDR3 protein is one row after TCRdb ran MiXCR on the RT-PCR reads. The table includes over 750,000 distinct CDR3 sequences, less than 25% detected once. The material sequenced was PBMCs from blood, taken more than 4 days after vaccination. These receptors were collected from a man aged 45-65 years who received an inactivated influenza vaccine.

This clonotype has only a few counts. The CDR3 here is CASCSGGGEQETQYF. The CDR3 DNA reads as TGCGCCAGCTGCAGTGGCGGGGGGGAACAAGAGACCCAGTACTTC. The gene calls are TRBV5-1 and TRBJ2-5; TRBD2 aligns across 9 bases. This CDR3 is built from 15 residues. After removal of 7 bases from V and 2 bases from J, the junction contained 9 bases not matched to a gene. The V gene's germline CDR1 is SGHRS and CDR2 YFSETQ.

This sequence joins TRBV20-1 and TRBJ2-1, with D uncertain. The CDR3 is made up of 15 amino acids. Germline CDR1 reads DFQATT; CDR2 reads SNEGSKA (reference sequence). V was shortened by 0 bases and J by 0 bases, with 9 bases between the two germline ends. Here the CDR3 DNA reads TGCAGTGCTAGAGATCCGGGTCGCTCCTACAATGAGCAGTTCTTC. This codes for CSARDPGRSYNEQFF.

The genes are TRBV28 and TRBJ2-7; D gene uncertain. The V end was cut by 7 bases, the J end by 0 bases, with 19 bases between. The CDR3 extends over 16 amino acids. The germline gives CDR1 MDHEN, CDR2 SYDVKM. The CDR3 region has the DNA TGTGCCAGCAAGTTTAGTAGAACCGGAGCCTCCTACGAGCAGTACTTC. This codes for CASKFSRTGASYEQYF. Variable domain in full (rest from reference TRBV28 and TRBJ2-7): DVKVTQSSRYLVKRTGEKVFLECVQDMDHENMFWYRQDPGLGLRLIYFSYDVKMKEKGDIPEGYSVSREKKERFSLILESASTNQTSMYLCASKFSRTGASYEQYFGPGTRLTVT.

The V and J genes are TRBV5-1 and TRBJ2-1; D gene ambiguous. Germline CDR1 reads SGHRS; CDR2 reads YFSETQ. The length of the CDR3 is 19 residues. Trimming shortened V by 0 bases and J by 2 bases, and 21 bases separated the two germline ends. The CDR3 spells CASSLATLSVLVTYNEQFF. CDR3 coding DNA: TGCGCCAGCAGCTTGGCCACTTTATCAGTACTCGTCACCTACAATGAGCAGTTCTTC.

The chain is built from TRBV14 and TRBJ1-6; D gene ambiguous. CDR1 and CDR2 from the germline V gene are SGHDN and FVKESK. This CDR3 has 14 residues. V was pared by 4 bases and J by 15 bases, with 19 bases between. The CDR3 nucleotides are TGTGCCAGCAGCCCCGAAATCCGATCTGGGCTCCTCCACTTT. Translation gives CASSPEIRSGLLHF.

V usage is TRBV4-3 and J usage is TRBJ2-4; D ambiguous. The V gene lost 0 bases and the J gene lost 0 bases, with 12 bases spanning the gap. The CDR3 contains 17 residues. CDR1 is LGHNA and CDR2 is YSLEER in the germline V gene. The CDR3 DNA sequence: TGCGCCAGCAGCCAAGATCCGGATCGACTAGCCAAAAACATTCAGTACTTC. Its protein product is CASSQDPDRLAKNIQYF.

This rearrangement joins TRBV20-1 to TRBJ2-5; no definite D call. Germline V lookup: CDR1 DFQATT, CDR2 SNEGSKA (reference sequence). The germline V and J ends were trimmed by 1 base and 5 bases, with 20 bases remaining between them. The CDR3 is 16 residues long. For the CDR3, the DNA is TGCAGTGCTAGAGCGCTGGTGGGTCTACGTCGGGAGACCCAGTACTTC. It yields the protein CSARALVGLRRETQYF.

The chain joins TRBV6-7 to TRBJ2-1; 15 nucleotides match TRBD2. TRBV6-7 is known as an ORF, though its function is uncertain. The CDR3 length is 18 residues. This CDR3 is CTISPGLAGGLSYNEQFF. The CDR3 region has the DNA TGTACCATCAGTCCGGGACTAGCGGGAGGTCTGTCCTACAATGAGCAGTTCTTC.

V gene TRBV6-5 combines with J gene TRBJ2-1; 11 nucleotides line up with TRBD2. The CDR3 has 15 amino acids. The germline V gene has CDR1 MNHEY and CDR2 SVGAGI. V lost 4 bases, J lost 5 bases, and 4 bases stayed unmatched. Here the CDR3 DNA reads TGTGCCAGCAGTTTCGGACTAGCGGGTCACAATGAGCAGTTCTTC. As protein: CASSFGLAGHNEQFF.

The rearrangement links TRBV6-2 or TRBV6-3 to TRBJ2-3, with D tentatively TRBD2 (5 bases). V lost 7 bases and J lost 7, with 12 bases in between. Germline assignment: CDR1 MNHEY and CDR2 SVGEGT. This CDR3 spans 12 amino acids. CDR3 sequence: CASNEGSHTQYF. The CDR3 DNA reads as TGTGCCAGCAACGAGGGTTCGCATACGCAGTATTTT.

A few counts support this clonotype. This rearrangement joins TRBV28 to TRBJ2-3; 11 positions match TRBD1. Germline CDR1 reads MDHEN; CDR2 reads SYDVKM. This CDR3 comprises 16 residues. V lost 6 bases, J lost 5 bases, and 10 bases stayed unmatched. CDR3: CASSFIGGQGVDTQYF. CDR3 nucleotides: TGTGCCAGCAGCTTTATCGGGGGACAGGGGGTAGATACGCAGTATTTT.

This clonotype was seen more than once but under ten times. V and J are TRBV20-1 and TRBJ2-1, with 13 bases identical to TRBD2. This CDR3 region has 17 residues. The ends lost 3 bases at V and 1 base at J; junction bases unmatched: 6. The germline V gene encodes CDR1 DFQATT and CDR2 SNEGSKA (reference sequence). CDR3 sequence reads: CSASHRTSGSSYNEQFF. The CDR3 region has the DNA TGCAGTGCTAGTCATAGGACTAGCGGGAGTTCCTACAATGAGCAGTTCTTC.

This clonotype showed up just a few times. This chain links TRBV5-1 with TRBJ2-1, with 7 nucleotides matching TRBD2. The CDR3 totals 15 residues. Losses at the gene ends were 3 bases for V and 1 base for J; bases not matched to a gene: 4. Germline CDR1 and CDR2: SGHRS and YFSETQ. DNA for the CDR3: TGCGCCAGCAGCTACCGGGACTATTCCTACAATGAGCAGTTCTTC. Protein sequence: CASSYRDYSYNEQFF.

This clonotype was seen more than once but under ten times. The CDR3 spells CASSLAWAGGAANTGELFF. For the CDR3, the DNA is TGCGCCAGCAGCTTGGCCTGGGCAGGGGGAGCCGCGAACACCGGGGAGCTGTTTTTT. The chain has TRBV5-1 and TRBJ2-2, with TRBD1 matching over 7 bases. CDR1 SGHRS and CDR2 YFSETQ come from the germline V gene. V shed 0 bases and J 0 bases; nucleotides not matched to a gene: 11. The CDR3 is 19 residues long. The whole variable domain, remainder taken from reference TRBV5-1 and TRBJ2-2, is KAGVTQTPRYLIKTRGQQVTLSCSPISGHRSVSWYQQTPGQGLQFLFEYFSETQRNKGNFPGRFSGRQFSNSRSEMNVSTLELGDSALYLCASSLAWAGGAANTGELFFGEGSRLTVL.

This clonotype came up many times. The chain carries TRBV6-1 and TRBJ1-3; D might be TRBD1 (6 bases). Germline-derived CDR1 and CDR2 are MNHNS and SASEGT. With 6 bases removed from V and 2 bases from J, the gap between germline ends came to 14 bases. The CDR3 has 15 residues. The CDR3 reads CASSEGTGPGNTIYF. CDR3 sequence (DNA): TGTGCCAGCAGCGAGGGAACAGGGCCTGGAAACACCATATATTTT.

The chain couples TRBV2 to TRBJ2-3; D gene unclear. Germline values: CDR1 SNHLY, CDR2 FYNNEI. The germline V and J ends were trimmed by 10 bases and 4 bases, with 9 bases remaining between them. The CDR3 is made up of 11 amino acids. Here the CDR3 DNA reads TGTGCCATTGACTCGGCAGATACGCAGTATTTT. It yields the protein CAIDSADTQYF. The full variable domain, rest sourced from reference TRBV2 and TRBJ2-3, is EPEVTQTPSHQVTQMGQEVILRCVPISNHLYFYWYRQILGQKVEFLVSFYNNEISEKSEIFDDQFSVERPDGSNFTLKIRSTKLEDSAMYFCAIDSADTQYFGPGTRLTVL.

This clonotype has more than one count but fewer than ten. The chain joins TRBV7-8 to TRBJ1-6; no clear D. Germline CDR1 reads SGHVS; CDR2 reads FQNEAQ. V was trimmed by 2 bases and J by 8 bases, leaving 7 bases between them. The CDR3 length is 13 residues. The CDR3 nucleotides are TGTGCCAGCAGCTTAAGGCCTGATTCACCCCTCCACTTT. Translation: CASSLRPDSPLHF.

The chain couples TRBV20-1 to TRBJ2-7; D may be TRBD2 (5 bases). The V end lost 0 bases, the J end lost 6 bases, and 18 bases lay between the germline ends. The germline gives CDR1 DFQATT, CDR2 SNEGSKA (reference sequence). This CDR3 has 15 residues. DNA for the CDR3: TGCAGTGCTAGAGAGCTTGACTACTACCCGGGCGAGCAGTACTTC. This gives the protein CSARELDYYPGEQYF.

In nucleotides, the CDR3 is TGTGCCAGCAGCTCGTACAGGGGAGATGAAAAACTGTTTTTT. Its protein product is CASSSYRGDEKLFF. This rearrangement joins TRBV7-9 to TRBJ1-4; 7 bases are a match to TRBD1. Germline assignment: CDR1 SEHNR and CDR2 FQNEAQ (reference sequence). V gave up 4 bases and J gave up 6 bases; unmatched junction bases: 5. This CDR3 has 14 amino acids.

CDR3 coding DNA: TGTGCCAGCAGCCGAAAGACTCGCGGGCCCTACGAGCAGTACTTC. Translating gives CASSRKTRGPYEQYF. J is TRBJ2-7 and V is TRBV6-1; D possibly corresponds to TRBD2 (5 bases). Trimming took off 6 bases at V and 2 bases at J, with 17 bases between the two ends. This CDR3 is built from 15 residues. Per the germline V gene, CDR1 is MNHNS and CDR2 is SASEGT.

The chain links TRBV5-1 to TRBJ2-1; a possible D gene is TRBD1 (5 bases). This CDR3 has 17 amino acids. Looked up from germline, CDR1 is SGHRS and CDR2 is YFSETQ. The germline V and J ends were trimmed by 0 bases and 1 base, with 14 bases remaining between them. CDR3 DNA: TGCGCCAGCAGCTTGGCTGCCAGGGAAATTTCCTACAATGAGCAGTTCTTC. As protein: CASSLAAREISYNEQFF.

The chain couples TRBV4-3 to TRBJ2-4; no firm D call. CDR1 is LGHNA, CDR2 YSLEER, per germline. V was trimmed by 0 bases and J by 4 bases, leaving 10 bases between them. CDR3 length equals 15 residues. CDR3 sequence reads: CASSQDIMGKNIQYF. The CDR3 nucleotides read TGCGCCAGCAGCCAAGACATAATGGGGAAAAACATTCAGTACTTC.

The V and J genes are TRBV5-1 and TRBJ1-6, with unresolved D. The length of the CDR3 is 16 residues. V lost 0 bases to trimming and J lost 4 bases, with 11 bases between them. Germline lookup yields CDR1 SGHRS and CDR2 YFSETQ. The CDR3 DNA reads TGCGCCAGCAGCTTGGCCACCAGGCAGTATAATTCACCCCTCCACTTT. Its translation: CASSLATRQYNSPLHF.

A few counts support this clonotype. The chain is built from TRBV25-1 and TRBJ2-1; tentative D call: TRBD2 (5 bases). Trimming took 3 bases from V and 9 from J, leaving 12 bases between them. This CDR3 has 13 amino acids. The germline V gene encodes CDR1 MGHDK and CDR2 SYGVNS. DNA for the CDR3: TGTGCCAGCAGTGATCGGAATGAGGGTGAGCAGTTCTTC. Its translation: CASSDRNEGEQFF.

This clonotype has ten or more counts. The V and J genes are TRBV12-3 or TRBV12-4 and TRBJ2-6; D might be TRBD1 (6 bases). Trimming pared 6 bases from V and 0 bases from J, leaving 9 bases between. This CDR3 region has 15 residues. In DNA, the CDR3 is TGTGCCAGCAGGGACAGTTTCTCTGGGGCCAACGTCCTGACTTTC. Protein sequence: CASRDSFSGANVLTF.

The rearrangement links TRBV20-1 to TRBJ1-3, with D uncertain. Trimming left V 0 bases short and J 1 base short, with 7 bases between. Germline CDR1 DFQATT, CDR2 SNEGSKA (reference sequence). This CDR3 is 14 amino acids long. CDR3 in DNA: TGCAGTGCTAGAGATCCAAATTCTGGAAACACCATATATTTT. Translated, it gives CSARDPNSGNTIYF.

This clonotype was counted a few times. This chain uses TRBV5-1 with TRBJ2-3; 9 bases agree with TRBD1. This CDR3 spans 16 amino acids. Trimming removed 0 bases from V and 3 bases from J; junction bases left unmatched: 5. Germline CDR1 is SGHRS and CDR2 is YFSETQ. The CDR3 DNA is TGCGCCAGCAGCTTGGTGGGACAGGGTGGAACAGATACGCAGTATTTT. This gives the protein CASSLVGQGGTDTQYF. The variable domain in full, completed from reference TRBV5-1 and TRBJ2-3, reads KAGVTQTPRYLIKTRGQQVTLSCSPISGHRSVSWYQQTPGQGLQFLFEYFSETQRNKGNFPGRFSGRQFSNSRSEMNVSTLELGDSALYLCASSLVGQGGTDTQYFGPGTRLTVL.